This T cell receptor (beta chain) was identified in a study of cytomegalovirus exposure and HLA in healthy donors. Findings and caveats of the study: Later analysis placed DRB1 highest and HLA-C lowest in TCR association rates, which differed by HLA locus. Later analysis showed most CMV-associated TCR beta chains appearing HLA-restricted.

The PCR ran on 60 Vbeta and 13 Jbeta primers. Here immunoSEQ multiplex PCR was the method, and the copy in TCRdb shows in-frame clones only, minus some. The table has around 62,000 clones, just under 80% seen once; the top ten hold around 8.9%. The CDR3 covers 15 residues. V shed 1 base, J shed 8 bases, and the junction held 7 bases outside the gene matches. Germline CDR1 and CDR2: SGDLS and YYNGEE. This clone was seen a single time. Its antigen is unknown. The V call is TRBV9, the J call TRBJ2-1; 9 bases align to TRBD2. The clonotype originates from a man aged 35 to 55 in good health and CMV-seronegative. Specimen: PBMCs. The CDR3 bases are TGTGCCAGCAGCGTACAGGCTAGCGGGGTCCATGAGCAGTTCTTC. It encodes CASSVQASGVHEQFF.